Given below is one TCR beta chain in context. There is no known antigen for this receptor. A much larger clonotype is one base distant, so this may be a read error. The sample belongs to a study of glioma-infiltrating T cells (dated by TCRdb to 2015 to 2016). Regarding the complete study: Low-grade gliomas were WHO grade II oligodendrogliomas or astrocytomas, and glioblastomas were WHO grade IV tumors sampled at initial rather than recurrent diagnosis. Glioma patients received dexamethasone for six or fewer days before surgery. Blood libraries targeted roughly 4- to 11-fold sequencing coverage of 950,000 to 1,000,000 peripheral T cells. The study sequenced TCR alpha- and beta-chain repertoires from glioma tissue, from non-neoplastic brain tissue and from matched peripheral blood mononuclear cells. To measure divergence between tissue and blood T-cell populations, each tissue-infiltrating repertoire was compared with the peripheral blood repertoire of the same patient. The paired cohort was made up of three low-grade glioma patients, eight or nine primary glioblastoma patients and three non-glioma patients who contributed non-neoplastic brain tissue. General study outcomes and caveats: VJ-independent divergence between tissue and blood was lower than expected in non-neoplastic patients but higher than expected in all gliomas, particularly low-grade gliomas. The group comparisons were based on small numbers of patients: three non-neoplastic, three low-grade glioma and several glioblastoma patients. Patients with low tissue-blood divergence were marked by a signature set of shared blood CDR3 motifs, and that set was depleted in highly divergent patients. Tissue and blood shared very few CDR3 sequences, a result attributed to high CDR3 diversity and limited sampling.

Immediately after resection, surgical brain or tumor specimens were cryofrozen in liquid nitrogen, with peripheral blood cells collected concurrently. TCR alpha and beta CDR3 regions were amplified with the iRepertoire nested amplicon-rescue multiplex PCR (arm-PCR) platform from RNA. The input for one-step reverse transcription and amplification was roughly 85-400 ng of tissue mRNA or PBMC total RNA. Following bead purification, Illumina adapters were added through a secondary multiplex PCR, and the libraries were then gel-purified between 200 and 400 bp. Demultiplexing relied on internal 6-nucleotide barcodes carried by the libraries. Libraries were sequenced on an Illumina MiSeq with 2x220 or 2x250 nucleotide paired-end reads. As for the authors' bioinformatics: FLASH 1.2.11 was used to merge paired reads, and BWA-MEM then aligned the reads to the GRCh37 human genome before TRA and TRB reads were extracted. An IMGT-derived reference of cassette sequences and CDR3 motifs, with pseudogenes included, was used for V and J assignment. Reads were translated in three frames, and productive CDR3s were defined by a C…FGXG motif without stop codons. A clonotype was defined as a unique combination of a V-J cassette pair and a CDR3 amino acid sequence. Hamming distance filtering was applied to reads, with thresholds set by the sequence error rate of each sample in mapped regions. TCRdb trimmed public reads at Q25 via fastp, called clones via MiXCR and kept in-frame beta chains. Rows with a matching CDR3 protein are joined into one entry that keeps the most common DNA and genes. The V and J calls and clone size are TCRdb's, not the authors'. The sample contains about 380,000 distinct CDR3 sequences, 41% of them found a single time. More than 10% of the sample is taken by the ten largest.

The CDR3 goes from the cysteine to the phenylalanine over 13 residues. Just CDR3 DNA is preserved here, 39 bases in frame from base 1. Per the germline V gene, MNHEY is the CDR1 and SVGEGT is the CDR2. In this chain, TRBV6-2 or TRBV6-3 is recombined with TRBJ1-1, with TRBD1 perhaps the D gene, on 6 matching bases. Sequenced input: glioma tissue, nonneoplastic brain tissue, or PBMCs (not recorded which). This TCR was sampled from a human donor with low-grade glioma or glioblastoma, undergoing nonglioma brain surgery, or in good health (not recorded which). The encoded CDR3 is CASSGQRNTEVFF. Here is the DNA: TGTGCCAGCAGTGGACAGCGAAACACTGAAGTTTTCTTT.